This T cell receptor (beta chain) was retrieved from a study of T cell repertoires in cytomegalovirus infection. Study as a whole: Recently identified HLA-C-restricted CMV epitopes and well-studied HLA-B-restricted CMV epitopes were used by the study. A matching HLA type, together with CMV infection, was signaled by public TCR beta signatures.

Between the trimmed V and J ends, which lost 7 bases and 6 bases, there was a span of 20 bases. Germline V gene lookup returns CDR1 SGHRS and CDR2 YFSETQ. The CDR3 is made up of 15 amino acids. Findings and limits, study-wide: The study identified carriers of CMV plus the relevant HLA from cumulative public TCR beta family frequency.

TCRdb itself ran the reads through MiXCR, one entry per CDR3 protein. The sample holds approximately 600,000 distinct CDR3 sequences, 40% seen once. This clonotype was counted a single time. What it binds is unknown. V and J are TRBV5-1 and TRBJ1-5, with D possibly matching TRBD1 (5 bases). The sequencing used cultured PBMCs, collected from culture after CMV antigen stimulation. This sequence originates from a human donor in good health (CMV status not recorded). Some clones in this sample may be carry-over from other donors' samples. The CDR3 bases are TGCGCCAGCCGCCTGGACGGGGGAATGGGTCAGCCCCAGCATTTT. The encoded protein is CASRLDGGMGQPQHF.